The next 8 T cell receptor beta chains were all read from a single sample in a study of breast tumors, draining lymph nodes, adjacent tissues. Breast cancer patients provided tissue from their axillary draining lymph nodes. TCRdb fed the multiplex PCR reads into MiXCR, producing one record per CDR3 protein. The sample lists 140,000 to 150,000 distinct CDR3 sequences; around a third were seen once. Material for sequencing was axillary lymph node tissue. The receptors stem from a female donor with breast cancer. Some clones in this sample may be carry-over from other donors' samples.

This clonotype was counted at least ten times. The chain links TRBV4-1 to TRBJ2-5; no firm D call. The germline V gene encodes CDR1 MGHRA and CDR2 YSYEKL. This CDR3 comprises 15 residues. V dropped 2 bases and J dropped 4 bases, with 14 bases sitting between them. CDR3 in amino acids: CASSQRVGYGETQYF. The CDR3, as DNA: TGCGCCAGCAGCCAACGAGTAGGGTACGGAGAGACCCAGTACTTC.

As for this clonotype: A much larger clone lies one base from this, so it may be a read error. The rearrangement joins TRBV30 to TRBJ1-2; TRBD1 aligns across 7 bases. In germline, CDR1 is GTSNPN, CDR2 SVGIG (reference sequence). This CDR3 is 12 amino acids long. For the CDR3, the DNA is TGTGCCTGGAAGACAGGGCTGGACGGCTACGCCTTC. It codes for CAWKTGLDGYAF.

The rearrangement links TRBV7-2 to TRBJ2-1; 8 bases are shared with TRBD1. Germline-derived CDR1 and CDR2 are SGHTA and FQGNSA. The length of the CDR3 is 14 residues. Trimming took 5 bases from V and 3 from J; bases not matched to a gene: 3. The CDR3 nucleotides read TGTGCCAGCAGCGCAGGGGGCGTCTACAATGAGCAGTTCTTC. It encodes CASSAGGVYNEQFF.

This clonotype was observed many times. This chain links TRBV19 with TRBJ1-5; D not certain. V lost 5 bases and J 2 bases, leaving 13 bases between the germline ends. Germline loops: CDR1 LNHDA, CDR2 SQIVND (reference sequence). The CDR3 covers 15 residues. CDR3 amino acids: CASSRQPGGNQPQHF. The CDR3 DNA follows: TGTGCCAGTAGTCGGCAGCCTGGCGGCAATCAGCCCCAGCATTTT. The complete variable domain, with remaining parts taken from reference TRBV19 and TRBJ1-5, reads DGGITQSPKYLFRKEGQNVTLSCEQNLNHDAMYWYRQDPGQGLRLIYYSQIVNDFQKGDIAEGYSVSREKKESFPLTVTSAQKNPTAFYLCASSRQPGGNQPQHFGDGTRLSIL.

The chain uses TRBV18 and TRBJ2-1, with D unresolved. This CDR3 has 15 residues. Germline V lookup: CDR1 KGHSH, CDR2 LQKENI. V was clipped by 6 bases and J by 4 bases, with 16 bases between them. The CDR3 here is CASSLLSPRYNEQFF. CDR3 DNA: TGTGCCAGCTCGCTCCTATCCCCCAGGTACAATGAGCAGTTCTTC. Full variable domain (missing parts from reference TRBV18 and TRBJ2-1): NAGVMQNPRHLVRRRGQEARLRCSPMKGHSHVYWYRQLPEEGLKFMVYLQKENIIDESGMPKERFSAEFPKEGPSILRIQQVVRGDSAAYFCASSLLSPRYNEQFFGPGTRLTVL.

This clonotype was detected ten times or more. This sequence joins TRBV3-1 and TRBJ1-5; D is unresolved. Germline-derived CDR1 and CDR2 are LGHDT and YNNKEL (reference sequence). The CDR3 length is 13 residues. V was shortened by 3 bases and J by 4 bases, with 7 bases between the two germline ends. In DNA form, the CDR3 reads TGTGCCAGCAGCCAGGACTTAAATCAGCCCCAGCATTTT. Encoded protein: CASSQDLNQPQHF.

Many counts were recorded for this clonotype. This sequence may be a read error, since a much larger clone differs from it by one base. In DNA, the CDR3 is TGTGCCAGCAGTTTCTCGGCTGGACAGAACTATGGCTACACCTTC. This encodes CASSFSAGQNYGYTF. The V call is TRBV12-3 or TRBV12-4, the J call TRBJ1-2; a weak D match, TRBD1 (6 bases). The CDR3 runs to 15 residues. V lost 3 bases, J lost 2 bases, and 13 bases lay in between.

As to this clonotype: This could be a read error, since a much larger clone is one nucleotide away. V is TRBV20-1 and J is TRBJ1-6; no firm D call. The CDR3 sequence is 12 residues long. The germline V gene has CDR1 DFQATT and CDR2 SNEGSKA (reference sequence). The DNA of the CDR3 is TGCAGTGCCCGTGCCTATAATTCACCCCCCCACTTT. This codes for CSARAYNSPPHF.